The clone carrying this T cell receptor (beta chain) was seen a few times. Amplification targeted TCR beta CDR3 regions from RNA transcripts. Using the HTBI primer set, a first-round RT-PCR was run on the TCR CDR3. TCRdb independently ran MiXCR on the multiplex PCR reads; one entry per CDR3 protein. The sample gives more than 450,000 distinct CDR3 sequences, just under 20% of which show up once; 45% to 50% is in the top ten. This entry is derived from a study of T cells in Graves' hyperthyroidism and ophthalmopathy. CDR1 SGHTA and CDR2 FQGNSA come from the germline V gene. The V end lost 2 bases, the J end lost 6 bases, and 8 bases lay between the germline ends. The CDR3 length is 13 residues.

This clonotype was obtained from a man aged 35 to 55 with Graves' ophthalmopathy. The V gene is TRBV7-2, the J gene TRBJ2-4, with D maybe TRBD1 (6 bases). Material for sequencing was blood. The DNA for the CDR3 is TGTGCCAGCAGCTTAACGGACAGAAACATTCAGTACTTC. Translating it yields CASSLTDRNIQYF.